These T cell receptor beta chains were read from a single sample in a study of breast tumors, draining lymph nodes, adjacent tissues. MiXCR, run by TCRdb on the multiplex PCR reads, gives a single entry per CDR3 protein. Of about 52,000 distinct CDR3 sequences in the sample, approximately 45% were seen once. What was sequenced was breast tumor tissue. The source of these receptors is a female donor with breast cancer. Some clones in this sample may be carry-over from other donors' samples. CDR3s include the opening cysteine and the closing phenylalanine or tryptophan. D genes are given only for firm matches. Part of the rows lack a size; the others show once, few, many or a class for expanded clones.

CASTPKDGRDEQFF	TGTGCCAGCACTCCGAAGGACGGAAGGGATGAGCAGTTCTTC	NA	TRBJ2-1	TRBV25-1	many
CASSPSRRESVLDNEQFF	TGTGCCAGCAGCCCGTCCCGCAGGGAGTCCGTTCTCGACAATGAGCAGTTCTTC	NA	TRBJ2-1	TRBV4-2	NA
CASSVRGDHYEQYF	TGTGCCAGCAGCGTAAGAGGGGACCACTACGAGCAGTACTTC	NA	TRBJ2-7	TRBV9	many
CASRALSGGLVF	TGTGCCAGCAGGGCTTTATCAGGGGGGCTGGTTTTT	NA	TRBJ2-2	TRBV5-6	NA
CASSRTGGLNQPQHF	TGTGCCAGCAGCCGGACAGGGGGCCTTAATCAGCCCCAGCATTTT	TRBD1	TRBJ1-5	TRBV7-3	many
CASNQAGFHNEQFF	TGTGCCAGCAACCAAGCAGGGTTTCACAATGAGCAGTTCTTC	NA	TRBJ2-1	TRBV12-3/TRBV12-4	many
CASSDRKVVAGGEQYF	TGTGCCAGCAGTGACCGTAAGGTAGTAGCGGGAGGCGAGCAGTACTTC	TRBD2	TRBJ2-7	TRBV6-4	medium-sized
CASSPPEGGELFF	TGTGCCAGCAGCCCACCGGAAGGCGGGGAGCTGTTTTTT	NA	TRBJ2-2	TRBV9	many
CSARPIAGDNTGELFF	TGCAGTGCTAGACCTATAGCGGGAGATAACACCGGGGAGCTGTTTTTT	TRBD2	TRBJ2-2	TRBV20-1	many
CASSSATSGDEQFF	TGTGCCAGCAGCTCGGCGACTAGCGGTGATGAGCAGTTCTTC	TRBD2	TRBJ2-1	TRBV5-6	many
CAGSSSGAYNEQFF	TGCGCCGGCAGCTCCTCCGGGGCCTACAATGAGCAGTTCTTC	NA	TRBJ2-1	TRBV5-1	NA
CASGRTYNEQFF	TGTGCCAGTGGGAGAACATACAATGAGCAGTTCTTC	NA	TRBJ2-1	TRBV19	many
CSVEWGEPGLGTDTQYF	TGCAGCGTTGAGTGGGGTGAGCCGGGACTTGGCACAGATACGCAGTATTTT	NA	TRBJ2-3	TRBV29-1	NA
CASSSFYNEQFF	TGTGCCAGCAGCTCGTTCTACAATGAGCAGTTCTTC	NA	TRBJ2-1	TRBV7-2	many
CSASNPDSATNEKLFF	TGCAGTGCTAGCAACCCGGACAGTGCAACTAATGAAAAACTGTTTTTT	NA	TRBJ1-4	TRBV20-1	NA
CSVGQGAGWEKLFF	TGCAGCGTTGGACAGGGAGCGGGATGGGAAAAACTGTTTTTT	TRBD1	TRBJ1-4	TRBV29-1	NA
CASGFTGGSYEQYF	TGTGCTAGTGGTTTCACGGGGGGCTCCTACGAGCAGTACTTC	TRBD2	TRBJ2-7	TRBV12-5	many
CASSLSGLAGETQYF	TGTGCCAGCAGTTTATCGGGGCTAGCGGGAGAGACCCAGTACTTC	TRBD2	TRBJ2-5	TRBV27	many
CASSSGQGLEGYTF	TGTGCCAGCAGCTCGGGACAGGGTTTAGAAGGCTACACCTTC	TRBD1	TRBJ1-2	TRBV7-9	NA
CASSWGGTEAFF	TGTGCCAGCAGCTGGGGGGGCACTGAAGCTTTCTTT	NA	TRBJ1-1	TRBV5-4	NA
CASSIGPAGETQYF	TGTGCCAGTAGTATAGGTCCAGCAGGAGAGACCCAGTACTTC	NA	TRBJ2-5	TRBV19	NA
CASSLVGGSGANVLTF	TGTGCCAGCAGCTTAGTAGGTGGCTCTGGGGCCAACGTCCTGACTTTC	NA	TRBJ2-6	TRBV7-2	many
CASSQLAGQYNSPLHF	TGTGCCAGCAGCCAACTAGCGGGACAGTATAATTCACCCCTCCACTTT	TRBD1	TRBJ1-6	TRBV2	NA
CASSVLASVTYEQYF	TGTGCCAGCAGCGTACTAGCGAGTGTAACCTACGAGCAGTACTTC	TRBD2	TRBJ2-7	TRBV5-8	many
CASSLGYGVTGSGKLFF	TGCGCCAGCAGCTTGGGCTATGGAGTGACGGGGAGCGGAAAACTGTTTTTT	NA	TRBJ1-4	TRBV5-1	many
CASRERHRDSLQETQYF	TGTGCCAGCAGAGAAAGACACCGGGACAGCCTACAAGAGACCCAGTACTTC	TRBD1	TRBJ2-5	TRBV6-1	NA
CASSHGSTGSYSNQPQHF	TGTGCCAGCAGTCACGGGTCCACAGGGTCGTATAGCAATCAGCCCCAGCATTTT	NA	TRBJ1-5	TRBV6-6	NA
CSARVAGVGEQYF	TGCAGTGCTAGAGTTGCGGGAGTGGGCGAGCAGTACTTC	TRBD2	TRBJ2-7	TRBV20-1	many
CASSLRTGTITGNEQFF	TGTGCCAGCAGCCTTCGGACAGGAACTATAACGGGCAATGAGCAGTTCTTC	TRBD1	TRBJ2-1	TRBV7-3	many
CAIPYPGSDTQYF	TGTGCCATCCCGTATCCTGGGAGTGATACGCAGTATTTT	NA	TRBJ2-3	TRBV2	NA
CSAKPSGGEHYNEQFF	TGCAGTGCCAAGCCCAGCGGGGGGGAGCACTACAATGAGCAGTTCTTC	TRBD2	TRBJ2-1	TRBV20-1	many
CSAKESGRSDTQYF	TGCAGTGCTAAAGAGAGCGGGAGGTCGGATACGCAGTATTTT	TRBD2	TRBJ2-3	TRBV20-1	NA
CASSVDSPYEQYF	TGTGCCAGCAGTGTAGACAGCCCCTACGAGCAGTACTTC	NA	TRBJ2-7	TRBV6-1	many
CASSTLTETQYF	TGTGCCAGCTCAACTTTAACGGAGACCCAGTACTTC	NA	TRBJ2-5	TRBV18	NA
CASGLNGGTGDYSNQPQHF	TGTGCCAGCGGCCTGAATGGGGGGACAGGGGACTATAGCAATCAGCCCCAGCATTTT	TRBD1	TRBJ1-5	TRBV27	NA